Each of the 7 T cell receptor beta chains below was sequenced from the same sample in a study of T cell repertoires in cytomegalovirus infection. TCRdb called the reads again in MiXCR, with one record for every CDR3 protein. There are roughly 280,000 distinct CDR3 sequences in the sample; less than 9.5% occur only once, and roughly 15% lies in the top ten. Input material: PBMCs. These receptor sequences come from a human donor in good health (CMV status not recorded). Some clones in this sample may be carry-over from other donors' samples.

The gene calls are TRBV28 and TRBJ2-1; D tentatively fits TRBD1 or TRBD2 (5 bases each). This CDR3 has 14 residues. The germline V gene has CDR1 MDHEN and CDR2 SYDVKM. Trimming removed 2 bases at V and 7 bases at J, with 12 bases between. The CDR3 loop reads CASSLGGVGNEQFF. In DNA, the CDR3 is TGTGCCAGCAGTTTAGGGGGTGTGGGAAATGAGCAGTTCTTC.

This clonotype showed up many times. J is TRBJ2-5 and V is TRBV7-2; 11 bases are shared with TRBD2. Germline trimming cut 5 bases from V and 9 bases from J; bases unmatched to any gene: 8. Germline lookup yields CDR1 SGHTA and CDR2 FQGNSA. The CDR3 is 14 amino acids. This CDR3 reads CASSIDSGGAAQYF. In nucleotides, the CDR3 is TGTGCCAGCAGCATTGATAGCGGGGGGGCCGCCCAGTACTTC.

There are many counts of this clonotype. This chain joins TRBV7-2 and TRBJ1-4, with D hard to call. Trimming pared 1 base from V and 5 bases from J, leaving 5 bases between. The CDR3 length is 13 residues. Germline V lookup: CDR1 SGHTA, CDR2 FQGNSA. The CDR3 is CASSLVINEKLFF. The CDR3 region has the DNA TGTGCCAGCAGCTTAGTCATCAATGAAAAACTGTTTTTT.

A single count supports this clonotype. The rearrangement joins TRBV19 to TRBJ2-2; the D is unclear. Between the trimmed V and J ends, which lost 6 bases and 1 base, there was a span of 21 bases. This CDR3 has 18 amino acids. CDR1 and CDR2 from the germline V gene are LNHDA and SQIVND (reference sequence). The CDR3 nucleotides read TGTGCCAGTAGCAAAGAGGTAGTGCGTGCCATGAACACCGGGGAGCTGTTTTTT. Translation: CASSKEVVRAMNTGELFF.

This clonotype was observed a handful of times. The chain joins TRBV27 to TRBJ1-1; 9 positions match TRBD1. The CDR3 is made up of 13 amino acids. V was clipped by 10 bases and J by 5 bases; unmatched bases: 8. In germline, CDR1 is MNHEY, CDR2 SMNVEV (reference sequence). CDR3: CATSGQGRTEAFF. Here the CDR3 DNA reads TGTGCCACTTCGGGACAGGGTAGGACTGAAGCTTTCTTT.

This clonotype was picked up many times. V usage is TRBV7-2 and J usage is TRBJ2-2; 7 bases agree with TRBD2. Germline V gives CDR1 SGHTA, CDR2 FQGNSA. The CDR3 sequence is 20 residues long. Germline trimming cut 0 bases from V and 1 base from J; bases unmatched to any gene: 14. The CDR3 DNA is TGTGCCAGCAGCTTAGCTTCAGTCGGGGGGATCGGTATGAACACCGGGGAGCTGTTTTTT. Its protein product is CASSLASVGGIGMNTGELFF.

In its sample, this clonotype was seen a few times. The genes are TRBV18 and TRBJ1-1, with D possibly TRBD1 on 6 matching bases. V shed 6 bases and J shed 4 bases, with 18 bases lying between them. Per germline, CDR1 KGHSH and CDR2 LQKENI. The CDR3 has 15 residues. CDR3 region: CASSPLWRGATEAFF. Here the CDR3 DNA reads TGTGCCAGCTCGCCCCTGTGGCGGGGGGCCACTGAAGCTTTCTTT.